This TCR beta chain was recovered during a study of T-cell reconstitution after alpha-beta-depleted transplantation in children (dated by TCRdb to about 2016). With respect to the entire study: The study quantitatively tracked T-cell immune reconstitution after TCRalphabeta/CD19-depleted allogeneic hematopoietic cell transplantation in children using TCR repertoire profiling.

At the junction V is shortened by 1 base and J by 2 bases, with 13 bases in between. Counted from cysteine to phenylalanine, this CDR3 has 15 amino acids. Solely the CDR3 DNA is kept, with 45 bases framed from the first base. Taken from the germline V gene, the CDR1 and CDR2 loops are SGHDT and YYEEEE. The receptor library was made with PCR. Instrument used: Illumina HiSeq 2500. Molecular barcoding was employed in the preparation of TCR libraries, with unique molecular identifiers being used to normalize TCRbeta repertoire quantification. TCRdb trimmed public reads at Q25 via fastp, called clones via MiXCR and kept in-frame beta chains. Entries that share a CDR3 protein sequence are merged under the most common genes and DNA. Recorded for this sample are about 540,000 distinct CDR3 sequences; approximately 20% of them occurred a single time. The ten most abundant clones make up 3.3% of the sample. Comments on this clonotype: Its target antigen remains unknown. There are no base qualities to consult, and no much larger clone falls within one base.

This TCR was recovered from a human donor who donated a stem cell graft to a child with acute lymphoblastic leukemia. Sequenced here: PBMCs from the stem cell graft donor, sampled from the stem cell graft. Recombination joined TRBV5-6 with TRBJ2-7, with no confident D gene call. This receptor carries the CDR3 CASSLRLTSTYEQYF. The DNA reads as follows: TGTGCCAGCAGCTTGAGGTTGACTTCCACCTACGAGCAGTACTTC.